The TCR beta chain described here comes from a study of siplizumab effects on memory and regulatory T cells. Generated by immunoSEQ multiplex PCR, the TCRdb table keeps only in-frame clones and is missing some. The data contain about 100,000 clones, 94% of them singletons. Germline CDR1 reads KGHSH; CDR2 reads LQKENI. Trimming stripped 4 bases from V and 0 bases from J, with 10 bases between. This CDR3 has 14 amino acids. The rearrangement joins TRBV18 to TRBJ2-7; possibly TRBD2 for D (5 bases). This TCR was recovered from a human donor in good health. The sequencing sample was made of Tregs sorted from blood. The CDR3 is CASSLSTTSYEQYF. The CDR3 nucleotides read TGTGCCAGCTCACTTTCGACTACCTCCTACGAGCAGTACTTC.